This TCR beta chain was sequenced for a study of Graves' ophthalmopathy and Graves' hyperthyroidism. Whole-study findings and limits: Blood contained most expanded thyroid clonotypes exceeding 0.001 frequency.

The length of the CDR3 is 16 residues. Germline lookup yields CDR1 SSHAT and CDR2 FNYEAQ (reference sequence). Remarks on this clonotype: Its target is not known. The junction differs from germline at one of its ends, possibly a read error.

Amplification from RNA transcripts yielded the TCR beta CDR3 regions. Scientists carried out first-round RT-PCR using HTBI primers and then a second-round multiplex PCR. Via MiXCR, TCRdb re-called the multiplex PCR reads, giving one row per CDR3 protein. The sample lists 500,000 to 600,000 distinct CDR3 sequences, less than 45% occurring once. The rearrangement uses TRBV7-7 and TRBJ2-5; 13 nucleotides agree with TRBD2. Sequenced sample: peripheral blood or thyroid tissue (not recorded which). The sequence was collected from an adult man with Graves' hyperthyroidism. The DNA of the CDR3 is TGTGCTAGCAGCTTAGGACTAGCGGGGGCAAAAGAGACCCAGTACTTC. It yields the protein CASSLGLAGAKETQYF.